This TCR beta chain was recovered during a study of cytomegalovirus exposure and HLA in healthy donors (dated by TCRdb to the late 2010s). Notes on the research overall: According to an earlier analysis of 450 to 650 of the donors, about 179 million T cells yielded 117 million unique TCR beta sequences and about 300 Gb of sequence data. Around 330 gigabases of sequencing data and 70 million to 100 million unique TCR sequences made up an early release that covered 500 to 650 HLA-typed donors. Among the approximately 430 genotyped donors, 81% belonged to the genetic ancestry cluster associated with self-reported Caucasian donors. The aim of the study was to test whether cataloging public T cell receptors could identify signatures of past pathogen exposure. The study used immunosequencing to profile the T cell repertoires of more than 650 subjects and linked those repertoires to cytomegalovirus serostatus. Besides the first cohort of 666 subjects, a separate validation cohort made up of over a hundred different subjects was used. To predict cytomegalovirus infection status, the study combined high-throughput TCR immunosequencing, statistical association of individual TCRs with disease status, and machine learning. In a later analysis, previously published TCR beta repertoires from about 670 donors were re-analyzed and high-resolution HLA genotyping was added so that TCR occurrence patterns could be studied. In the later analysis, no new phenotypic data were used to find candidate immune exposures; instead, reliance was placed on TCR beta sequences and their occurrence across donors. To decide whether each TCR beta V gene segment behaved as functional or pseudogenic, an earlier analysis of fewer than 750 of the donors relied on high-throughput TCR beta sequencing. Donor age, sex, ethnicity and CMV serostatus were collected together with the repertoire data. Genome-wide SNP genotypes for about three fifths of the roughly 670 donors were used in a later genetic analysis, which treated that subset as a discovery cohort. Every discovery cohort repertoire had been produced on one sequencing platform. HLA typing included class I and class II loci at four-digit resolution. Typing coverage varied by locus: about 620-630 donors for A, B, C, DRB1 and DQB1; more than 500 for DQA1; more than 600 for DPA1; approximately 470 for DPB1. About five DR-DQ haplotypes were handled as single units for association and clustering because linkage in the cohort was strong. Among some 410 genotyped donors of the cohort, an average of about 240,000 unique TCR beta nucleotide sequences were sequenced per donor, about a sixth of them non-productive.

The library was built by means of the immunoSEQ multiplex PCR assay. For the multiplex PCR, a mixture combining 60 forward primers for TCR Vbeta segments and 13 reverse primers for TCR Jbeta segments was used. The CDR3 region of rearranged TCR beta genes was amplified from genomic DNA by a multiplex PCR assay. Amplified TCR beta libraries were sequenced as 87-base-pair reads on the Illumina HiSeq System. In the source study's methods: A later analysis tallied roughly 80 million unique TCR beta chains across the 700 or so repertoires, and roughly 11 million of those chains were shared by two or more donors. A nearest-neighbor algorithm error-corrected the raw reads and collapsed the reads into unique sequences, merging closely related sequences to remove PCR and sequencing errors. Alignment of CDR3 sequences to IMGT reference sequences was used to assign V, D and J gene segments. For a sequence to be retained, at least a six-nucleotide match to both a V gene segment and a J gene segment was required. Rearrangements were called productive when the CDR3 lacked stop codons and stayed in frame with V and J; all others were non-productive. Following IMGT convention, CDR3 was defined as the stretch from the second conserved V-encoded cysteine up to the conserved J-encoded phenylalanine. The earlier analysis of 500 to 650 of the donors excluded any sequence lacking an unambiguous match to a single V gene segment. An earlier analysis of 500 to 600 of the donors classified V segments as functional when productive rearrangements were above 56.7% and as segregating when the standard deviation between donors was above 5%. To diagnose cytomegalovirus status from the catalog of TCR beta chain sequences, a statistical classification framework was built. V and J gene assignment, in a later analysis, came from comparing TCR nucleotide sequences with IMGT/GENE-DB human TR gene sequences. Using the TCRdist pipeline, a later analysis assigned CDR3 sequences along with most-parsimonious VDJ recombination scenarios. In a later analysis, every TCR beta chain was defined by the combination of its CDR3 amino acid sequence and its V-gene family, and reads without a unique V-gene family were dropped. To address suspected cross-contamination and a sequencing artifact, a later analysis removed 592 highly shared, low-generation-probability nucleotide sequences. A later analysis calculated a clonal expansion index for each public chain from normalized within-repertoire ranks of inferred template counts. In a later analysis, generation probabilities were computed using a VDJ recombination model fitted to out-of-frame rearrangements, and the results were checked against IGoR. Hypergeometric tests were used in a later analysis to score TCR-TCR, TCR-HLA and TCR-CMV co-occurrence, with a repertoire-size bias correction applied to the TCR pairs. In a later analysis, false discovery rates were estimated by permuting HLA or CMV assignments 20 times. In a later analysis, co-occurring TCRs were grouped with DBSCAN, and TCRdist sequence similarity was added when clustering was performed within HLA-allele-positive subsets. Repertoires with fewer than 30,000 or more than 120,000 public chains were left out of co-occurrence clustering, as were a handful of repertoires with anomalous nucleotide sharing. As stored in TCRdb, this immuneACCESS dataset retains in-frame rearrangements with V and J assigned. A fraction of the clones does not appear; measured against another copy, unresolved V genes explain less than half of the discrepancy, and the remainder lacks a known reason. V, J and clone size are those of that table, while D and trimming were read from the DNA. Recorded for this sample are about 170,000 clones; about 78% of them occurred a single time. Approximately 13% of the sample rests with the top ten.

Of note for this clone: This clone's antigen is unknown. No much larger clone is present one base from it, and per-base qualities are unavailable.

What the research found in general, with its limitations: Specific HLA alleles were associated with roughly 17,000 TCR beta sequences at a false discovery rate of 0.05 in a later analysis. In a later analysis, TCR association rates were found to vary across HLA loci, with the most associated TCRs seen for DRB1 alleles and the fewest for HLA-C alleles. According to the authors, the approach could potentially be generalized to other disease states and immunological phenotypes. Cytomegalovirus status was reported to be diagnosed by the classifier with high specificity and sensitivity in both the original and validation cohorts. Assigning TCR associations to individual alleles was difficult when HLA alleles, especially DR and DQ, strongly co-occurred. Because HLA typing was missing for some donors at each locus, association tests included only the typed subset. Linkage disequilibrium might explain the correlated functional status among segregating V segments, but an unknown experimental factor could not be excluded. Roughly uniform sequencing depth across donors was assumed in presence/absence analyses, although this assumption may not hold. About 17 rarely observed V segments, including chromosome 9 orphons, were excluded from the earlier analysis of some 590 of the donors because counts were too low. A later analysis found that HLA-associated TCR beta chains were more clonally expanded and had lower generation probabilities than equally common non-associated chains. In a later analysis, several top co-occurrence clusters were reported to appear linked to parvovirus B19, influenza, CMV and Epstein-Barr virus. A cluster of highly shared sequence variants was judged likely to represent a technical artifact of the sequencing pipeline. In the study, 164 TCR beta chains were listed as associated with cytomegalovirus. A few of the identified cytomegalovirus-associated TCR beta chains were confirmed in vitro to be specific for cytomegalovirus antigens. In a later analysis, most CMV-associated TCR beta chains were found to appear HLA-restricted, with HLA associations seemingly driven largely by CMV exposure. V-gene and J-gene trimming of TCR beta chains was associated with a missense DCLRE1C variant in a later genetic analysis, and the association was replicated in an independent cohort. While some public TCRs were present in many individuals, most TCR sequences turned up only very rarely across donors. In this cohort, only TCR beta chains were sequenced, and detectable features were limited by the absence of alpha or paired-chain data. Compared with the 666-donor mean, donors in an Asian-associated ancestry cluster had fewer N-insertions in productive TCRs, according to a later genetic analysis. The only immune exposure information available for the cohort was CMV serostatus. An earlier analysis of around 500 of the donors showed that most TCR beta V segments appeared in productive rearrangements either about 87% or about 30% of the time, which broadly matched IMGT annotations. A further reported finding was that TCR beta sequences accurately predicted the HLA-A and HLA-B alleles for most subjects in the first cohort.

The cohort comprised some 700 healthy bone marrow donors. At the time of sampling, all cohort members were nominally healthy, though unrecorded immune exposures were likely present. The donor tested CMV seropositive, placing the donor among the approximately 310 seropositive members of the cohort. Every donor gave a peripheral blood sample, and the peripheral blood mononuclear cells from that sample were used for TCR beta sequencing. Genomic DNA extraction from the blood cell samples was performed with the Qiagen DNeasy Blood Extraction Kit. The receptor's source is a woman between 45 and 60 years old in good health and CMV-seropositive. The specimen sequenced was PBMCs.

The CDR3 amino acid sequence is: CAWSGILAGGEQFF. Here is the DNA: TGTGCCTGGAGTGGTATACTAGCAGGTGGTGAGCAGTTCTTC. The rearranged chain carries TRBV30 and TRBJ2-1, with a tentative D gene TRBD2 over 6 matching bases. From its cysteine to its phenylalanine, the CDR3 spans 14 amino acids. This entry keeps only the CDR3 DNA: 42 bases, framed from base 1. Via the germline V gene (reference sequence), CDR1 is GTSNPN and CDR2 SVGIG. A distance of 16 bases separates the germline ends of V and J, which lose 1 base and 9 bases respectively.